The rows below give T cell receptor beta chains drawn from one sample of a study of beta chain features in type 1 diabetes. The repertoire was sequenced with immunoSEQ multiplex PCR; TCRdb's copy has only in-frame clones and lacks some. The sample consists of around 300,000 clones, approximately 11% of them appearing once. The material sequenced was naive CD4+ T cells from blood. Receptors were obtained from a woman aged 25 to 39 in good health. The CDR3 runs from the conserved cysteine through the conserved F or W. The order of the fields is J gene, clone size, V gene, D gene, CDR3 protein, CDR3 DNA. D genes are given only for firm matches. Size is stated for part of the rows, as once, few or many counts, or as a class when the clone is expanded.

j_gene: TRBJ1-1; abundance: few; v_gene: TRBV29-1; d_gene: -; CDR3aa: CSGGGNTEAFF; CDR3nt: TGCAGCGGGGGGGGGAACACTGAAGCTTTCTTT
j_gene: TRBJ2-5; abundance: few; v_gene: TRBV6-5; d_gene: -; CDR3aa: CASSYRGHGETQYF; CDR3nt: TGTGCCAGCAGTTACAGGGGCCATGGAGAGACCCAGTACTTC
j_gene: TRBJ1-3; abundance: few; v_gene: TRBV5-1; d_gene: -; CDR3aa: CASRGTTDTIYF; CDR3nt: TGCGCCAGCAGAGGAACGACAGACACCATATATTTT
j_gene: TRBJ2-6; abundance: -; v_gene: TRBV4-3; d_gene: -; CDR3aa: CASSQATGEVPLTGANVLTF; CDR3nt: TGCGCCAGCAGCCAAGCTACGGGAGAAGTACCCCTAACTGGGGCCAACGTCCTGACTTTC
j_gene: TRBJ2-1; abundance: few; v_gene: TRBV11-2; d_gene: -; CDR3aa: CASSLVAVSYNEQFF; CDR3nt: TGTGCCAGCAGCCTAGTAGCGGTCTCCTACAATGAGCAGTTCTTC
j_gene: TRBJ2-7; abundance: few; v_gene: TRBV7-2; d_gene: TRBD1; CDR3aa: CASSFQGAVIHEQYF; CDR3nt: TGTGCCAGCAGCTTTCAGGGGGCGGTTATCCACGAGCAGTACTTC
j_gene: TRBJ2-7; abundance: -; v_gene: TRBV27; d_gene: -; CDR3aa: CASSSMSGSQDYEQYF; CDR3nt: TGTGCCAGCAGTTCGATGTCCGGGAGCCAGGACTACGAGCAGTACTTC
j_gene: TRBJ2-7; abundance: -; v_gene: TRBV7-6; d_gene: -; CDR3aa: CASSLGAGVYEQYF; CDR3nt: TGTGCCAGCAGCTTAGGGGCAGGGGTCTACGAGCAGTACTTC
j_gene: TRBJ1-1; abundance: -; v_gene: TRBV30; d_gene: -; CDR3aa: CAWSVCLPESEAFF; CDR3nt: TGTGCCTGGAGTGTGTGCCTCCCTGAGTCCGAAGCTTTCTTT
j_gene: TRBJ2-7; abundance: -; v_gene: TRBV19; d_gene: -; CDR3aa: CASSIEPRSYEQYF; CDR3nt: TGTGCCAGTAGTATAGAACCCCGGTCCTACGAGCAGTACTTC
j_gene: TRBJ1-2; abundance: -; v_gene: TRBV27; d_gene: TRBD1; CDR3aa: CASSLWGQGPNYGYTF; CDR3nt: TGTGCCAGCAGTCTTTGGGGACAGGGGCCTAACTATGGCTACACCTTC
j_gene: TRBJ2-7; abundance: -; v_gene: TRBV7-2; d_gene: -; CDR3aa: CASSSGPTYEQYF; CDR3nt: TGTGCCAGCAGCTCTGGCCCGACCTACGAGCAGTACTTC
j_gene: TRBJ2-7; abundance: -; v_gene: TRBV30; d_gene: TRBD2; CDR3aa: CAWSVLAGTYEQYF; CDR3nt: TGTGCCTGGAGTGTACTAGCGGGGACCTACGAGCAGTACTTC
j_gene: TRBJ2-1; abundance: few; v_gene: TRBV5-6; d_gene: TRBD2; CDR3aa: CASSLEGGRGEQFF; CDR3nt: TGTGCCAGCAGCTTGGAGGGCGGGAGGGGCGAGCAGTTCTTC
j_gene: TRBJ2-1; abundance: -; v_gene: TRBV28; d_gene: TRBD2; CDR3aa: CASSLGTRTAYNEQFF; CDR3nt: TGTGCCAGCAGTTTAGGGACTAGGACGGCCTACAATGAGCAGTTCTTC
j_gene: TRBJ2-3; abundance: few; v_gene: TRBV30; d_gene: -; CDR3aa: CASSSSTTSTDTQYF; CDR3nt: TGTGCCTCTTCCTCCTCGACAACTAGCACAGATACGCAGTATTTT
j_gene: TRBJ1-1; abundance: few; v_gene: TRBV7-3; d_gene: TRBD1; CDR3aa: CASSSQGDTEAFF; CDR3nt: TGTGCCAGCAGCTCACAGGGGGACACTGAAGCTTTCTTT
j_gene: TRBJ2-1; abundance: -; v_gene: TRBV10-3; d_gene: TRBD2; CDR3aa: CAITGTSGRAYNEQFF; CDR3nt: TGTGCCATCACCGGGACTAGCGGGAGGGCCTACAATGAGCAGTTCTTC
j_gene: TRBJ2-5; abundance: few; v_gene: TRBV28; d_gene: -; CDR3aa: CASSERETQYF; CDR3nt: TGTGCCAGCAGTGAGCGGGAGACCCAGTACTTC
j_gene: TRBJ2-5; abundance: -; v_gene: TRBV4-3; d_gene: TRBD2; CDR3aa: CASSRTAPGLAGGRETQYF; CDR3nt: TGCGCCAGCAGCCGAACGGCCCCGGGACTAGCGGGAGGGAGAGAGACCCAGTACTTC
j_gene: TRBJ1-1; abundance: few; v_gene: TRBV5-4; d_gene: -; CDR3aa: CASSLDVTGNTEAFF; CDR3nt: TGTGCCAGCAGCTTGGATGTCACGGGGAACACTGAAGCTTTCTTT
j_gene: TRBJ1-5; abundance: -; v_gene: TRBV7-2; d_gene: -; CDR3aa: CASSLPGLEQPQHF; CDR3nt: TGTGCCAGCAGCTTACCAGGGTTAGAGCAGCCCCAGCATTTT
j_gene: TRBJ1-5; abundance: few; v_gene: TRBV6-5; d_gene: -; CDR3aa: CASSYDTMWPQHF; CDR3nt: TGTGCCAGCAGTTACGATACTATGTGGCCCCAGCATTTT
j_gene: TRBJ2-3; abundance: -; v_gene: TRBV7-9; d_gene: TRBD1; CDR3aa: CASSTQGTANGDTQYF; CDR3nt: TGTGCCAGCAGCACCCAGGGGACAGCCAATGGGGATACGCAGTATTTT
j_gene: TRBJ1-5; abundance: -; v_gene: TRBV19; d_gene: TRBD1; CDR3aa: CASSIRTGNQPQHF; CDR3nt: TGTGCCAGTAGTATCCGGACAGGGAATCAGCCCCAGCATTTT